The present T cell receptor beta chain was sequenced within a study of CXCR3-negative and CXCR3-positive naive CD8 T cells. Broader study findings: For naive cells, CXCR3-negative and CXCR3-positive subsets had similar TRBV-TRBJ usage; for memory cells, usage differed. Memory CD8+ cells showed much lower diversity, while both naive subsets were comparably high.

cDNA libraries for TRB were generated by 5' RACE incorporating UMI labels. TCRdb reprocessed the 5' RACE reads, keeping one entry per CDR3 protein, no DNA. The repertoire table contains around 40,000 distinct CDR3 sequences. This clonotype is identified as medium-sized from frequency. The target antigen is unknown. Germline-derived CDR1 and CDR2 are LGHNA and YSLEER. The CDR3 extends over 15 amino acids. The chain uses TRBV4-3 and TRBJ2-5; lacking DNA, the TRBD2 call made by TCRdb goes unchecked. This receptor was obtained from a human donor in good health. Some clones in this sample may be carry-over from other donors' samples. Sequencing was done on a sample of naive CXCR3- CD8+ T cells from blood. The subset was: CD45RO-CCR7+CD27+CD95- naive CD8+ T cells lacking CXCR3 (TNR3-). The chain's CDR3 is CASSQDGTHQETQYF.